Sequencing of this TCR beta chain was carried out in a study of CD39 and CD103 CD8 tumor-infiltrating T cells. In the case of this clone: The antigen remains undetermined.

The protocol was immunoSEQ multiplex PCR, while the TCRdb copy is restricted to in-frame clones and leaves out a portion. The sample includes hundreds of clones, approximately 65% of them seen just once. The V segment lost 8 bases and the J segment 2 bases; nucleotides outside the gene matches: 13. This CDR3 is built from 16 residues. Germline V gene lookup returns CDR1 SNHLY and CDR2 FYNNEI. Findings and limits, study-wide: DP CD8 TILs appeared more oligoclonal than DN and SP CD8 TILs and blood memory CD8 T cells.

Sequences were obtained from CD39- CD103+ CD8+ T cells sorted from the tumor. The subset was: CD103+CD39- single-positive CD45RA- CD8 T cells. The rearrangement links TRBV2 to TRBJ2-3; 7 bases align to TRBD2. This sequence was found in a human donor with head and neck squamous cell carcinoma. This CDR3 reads CASLLRTGGFTDTQYF. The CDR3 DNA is TGTGCCAGCCTTCTTCGGACGGGAGGTTTCACAGATACGCAGTATTTT.